Presented here are 7 T cell receptor beta chains from one specimen sequenced in a study of T cell clonality in common variable immunodeficiency. The method was immunoSEQ multiplex PCR; TCRdb's version includes in-frame clones alone and lacks a portion of them. The repertoire has about 66,000 clones, none seen only once; the ten largest take about 1.7%. Sequenced material: peripheral blood mononuclear cells. The receptors derive from a person between 18 and 70 years old in good health.

In its sample, this clone was seen many times. Read sequence stops 3 residues before the CDR3 end, and the germline J gene provides the missing end. This rearrangement joins TRBV19 to TRBJ2-7; the D is unclear. Germline CDR1 and CDR2: LNHDA and SQIVND (reference sequence). V lost 3 bases to trimming and J lost 4 bases, with 10 bases between them. This CDR3 has 13 amino acids. The DNA read from the CDR3 is TGTGCCAGTAGTATTTTTATCAGTTACGAG. This codes for CASSIFISYE. From start to end, the CDR3 is CASSIFISYEQYF.

This clone was picked up many times. The CDR3 end is not reached by the read, which stops 3 residues before it; the germline J gene fills it in. The chain recombines TRBV4-2 with TRBJ1-5; D is possibly TRBD1 (5 bases). The germline CDR1 and CDR2 sequences are LGHNA and YNFKEQ. The CDR3 sequence is 16 residues long. V lost 0 bases and J lost 6, with 15 bases in between. CDR3 loop: CASSQDEGRAGQPQHF. The covered CDR3 bases are TGTGCCAGCAGCCAAGATGAGGGCAGGGCTGGTCAGCCC.

In its sample, this clone was seen many times. The read terminates 3 residues before the CDR3 end, so the remaining end is supplied by the germline J gene. V gene TRBV2 combines with J gene TRBJ2-3; weak D call: TRBD1 (5 bases). Germline values: CDR1 SNHLY, CDR2 FYNNEI. CDR3 length: 15 amino acids. The V end was cut by 6 bases, the J end by 3 bases, with 16 bases between. CDR3 protein: CASSVYTGRTDTQYF. CDR3 DNA (partial): TGTGCCAGCAGCGTTTATACAGGACGGACAGATACG.

This clone occurred many times. The DNA ends 3 residues before the CDR3 does, and the rest of the CDR3 is filled in from the germline J gene. The chain carries TRBV19 and TRBJ2-3, with 13 bases lining up with TRBD2. The CDR3 length is 16 residues. Germline values: CDR1 LNHDA, CDR2 SQIVND (reference sequence). V dropped 5 bases and J dropped 0; count of bases not matched to a gene: 2. CDR3 in amino acids: CASSWTSGGSTDTQYF. Incomplete CDR3 DNA: TGTGCCAGTAGTTGGACTAGCGGGGGTAGCACAGATACG.

This clone was seen at least ten times. Read data end 3 residues before the CDR3 end; the end is taken from the germline J gene. The chain carries TRBV12-3 or TRBV12-4 and TRBJ1-1, with TRBD1 matching 7 bases. CDR3 length equals 12 residues. The CDR3 here is CASSLRGAGAFF. The sequenced CDR3 bases are TGTGCCAGCAGTCTCAGGGGGGCCGGA.

There are many counts of this clone. The CDR3 end lies 3 residues beyond the end of the read and is filled in from the germline J gene. The chain recombines TRBV20-1 with TRBJ2-7; the match to TRBD1 covers 10 bases. J gave up 0 bases and V 5 bases, and 4 bases lay outside the gene matches. The CDR3 is 14 amino acids. Germline assignment: CDR1 DFQATT and CDR2 SNEGSKA (reference sequence). Partial CDR3 DNA: TGCAGTGCTGCGGGGACAGGGGCCTCCTACGAG. Protein: CSAAGTGASYE. The CDR3 in its entirety is CSAAGTGASYEQYF.

By share of the sample, this clone is medium-sized. Read coverage stops 3 residues before the CDR3 terminus; the germline J gene supplies the remainder. The gene calls are TRBV4-2 and TRBJ2-6; 7 nucleotides align to TRBD2. The CDR3 is 21 amino acids. The V gene end was trimmed by 7 bases and the J gene end by 0 bases; junction bases not matched to a gene: 21. Germline loops: CDR1 LGHNA, CDR2 YNFKEQ. The chain's CDR3 is CASTHQTRRAGDYSGANVLTF. The DNA read from the CDR3 is TGTGCCAGCACCCATCAGACTAGGAGAGCCGGGGACTACTCTGGGGCCAACGTC.